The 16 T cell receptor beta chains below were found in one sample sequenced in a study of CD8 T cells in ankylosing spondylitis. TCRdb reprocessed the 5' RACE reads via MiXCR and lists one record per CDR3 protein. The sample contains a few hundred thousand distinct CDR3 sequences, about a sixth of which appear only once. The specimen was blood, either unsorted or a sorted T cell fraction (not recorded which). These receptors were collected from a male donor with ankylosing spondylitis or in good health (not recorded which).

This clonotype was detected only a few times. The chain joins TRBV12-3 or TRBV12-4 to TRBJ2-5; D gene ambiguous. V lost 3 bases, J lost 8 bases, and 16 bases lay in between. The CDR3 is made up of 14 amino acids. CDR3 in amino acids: CASSFYGPVETQYF. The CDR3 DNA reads TGTGCCAGCAGTTTTTACGGACCGGTCGAAACCCAGTACTTC.

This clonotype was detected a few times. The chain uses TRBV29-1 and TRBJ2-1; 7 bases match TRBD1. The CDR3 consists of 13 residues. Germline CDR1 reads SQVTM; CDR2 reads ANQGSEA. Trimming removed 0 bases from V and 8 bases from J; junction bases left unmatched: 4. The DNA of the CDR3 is TGCAGCGTTGAAGACACGACAGGGTATGAGCAGTTCTTC. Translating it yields CSVEDTTGYEQFF.

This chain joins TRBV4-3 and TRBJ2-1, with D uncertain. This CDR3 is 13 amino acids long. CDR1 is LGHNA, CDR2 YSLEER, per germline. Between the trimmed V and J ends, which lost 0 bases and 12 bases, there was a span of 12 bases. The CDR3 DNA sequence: TGCGCCAGCAGCCAAGATGCATTCACAGCGCAGTTCTTC. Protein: CASSQDAFTAQFF.

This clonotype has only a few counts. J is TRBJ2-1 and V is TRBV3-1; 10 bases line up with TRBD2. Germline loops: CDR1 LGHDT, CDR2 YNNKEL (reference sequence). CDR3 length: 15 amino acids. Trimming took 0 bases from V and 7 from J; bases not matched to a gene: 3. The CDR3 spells CASSQEAGGPNEQFF. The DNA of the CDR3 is TGTGCCAGCAGCCAAGAAGCGGGAGGGCCAAATGAGCAGTTCTTC.

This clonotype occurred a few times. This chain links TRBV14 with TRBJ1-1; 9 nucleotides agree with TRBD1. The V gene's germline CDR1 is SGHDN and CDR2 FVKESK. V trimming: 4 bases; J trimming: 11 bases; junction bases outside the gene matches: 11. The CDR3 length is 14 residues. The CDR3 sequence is CASSPPGTGLRAFF. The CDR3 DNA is TGTGCCAGCAGCCCCCCCGGGACAGGGCTTAGGGCTTTCTTT.

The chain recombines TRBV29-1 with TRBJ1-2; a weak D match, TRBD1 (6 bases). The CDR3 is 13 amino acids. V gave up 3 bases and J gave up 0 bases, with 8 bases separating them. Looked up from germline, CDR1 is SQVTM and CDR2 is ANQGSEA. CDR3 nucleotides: TGCAGCGTTGACAGGGGTTCTAACTATGGCTACACCTTC. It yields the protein CSVDRGSNYGYTF.

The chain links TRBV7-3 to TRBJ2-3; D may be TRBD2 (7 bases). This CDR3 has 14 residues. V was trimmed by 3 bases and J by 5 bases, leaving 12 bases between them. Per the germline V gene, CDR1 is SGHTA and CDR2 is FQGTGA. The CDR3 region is CASSLGGGGDTQYF. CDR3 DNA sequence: TGTGCCAGCAGCTTGGGGGGGGGCGGAGATACGCAGTATTTT. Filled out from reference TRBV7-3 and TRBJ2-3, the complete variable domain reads GAGVSQTPSNKVTEKGKYVELRCDPISGHTALYWYRQSLGQGPEFLIYFQGTGAADDSGLPNDRFFAVRPEGSVSTLKIQRTERGDSAVYLCASSLGGGGDTQYFGPGTRLTVL.

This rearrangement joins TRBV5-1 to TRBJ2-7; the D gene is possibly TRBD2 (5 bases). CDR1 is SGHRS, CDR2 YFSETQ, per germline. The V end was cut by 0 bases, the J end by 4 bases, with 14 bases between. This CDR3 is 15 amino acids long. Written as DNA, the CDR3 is TGCGCCAGCAGCTTGGGTACAGCGAGGGATTACGAGCAGTACTTC. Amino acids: CASSLGTARDYEQYF. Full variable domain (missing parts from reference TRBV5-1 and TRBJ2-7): KAGVTQTPRYLIKTRGQQVTLSCSPISGHRSVSWYQQTPGQGLQFLFEYFSETQRNKGNFPGRFSGRQFSNSRSEMNVSTLELGDSALYLCASSLGTARDYEQYFGPGTRLTVT.

CDR3 sequence: CSAIPGQGFRNEQFF. The CDR3 DNA follows: TGCAGTGCTATTCCGGGACAGGGGTTTCGTAATGAGCAGTTCTTC. V and J are TRBV20-1 and TRBJ2-1; TRBD1 agrees at 10 bases. The junction had 10 bases not matched to a gene; V was cut back by 4 bases and J by 7 bases. The germline CDR1 and CDR2 sequences are DFQATT and SNEGSKA (reference sequence). This CDR3 has 15 residues.

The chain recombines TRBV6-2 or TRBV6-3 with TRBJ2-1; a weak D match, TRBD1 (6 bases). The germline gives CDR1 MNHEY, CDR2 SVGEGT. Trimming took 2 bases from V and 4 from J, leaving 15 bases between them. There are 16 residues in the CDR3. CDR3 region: CASSYRAGVTYNEQFF. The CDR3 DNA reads TGTGCCAGCAGTTACAGGGCAGGGGTGACTTACAATGAGCAGTTCTTC.

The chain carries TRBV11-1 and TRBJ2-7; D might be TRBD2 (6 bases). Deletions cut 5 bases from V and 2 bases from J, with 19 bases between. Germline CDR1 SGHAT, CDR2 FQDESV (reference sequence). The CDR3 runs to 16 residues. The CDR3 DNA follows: TGTGCCAGCAGCCCGATTTTTAGCGGAGGAACCTACGAGCAGTACTTC. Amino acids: CASSPIFSGGTYEQYF.

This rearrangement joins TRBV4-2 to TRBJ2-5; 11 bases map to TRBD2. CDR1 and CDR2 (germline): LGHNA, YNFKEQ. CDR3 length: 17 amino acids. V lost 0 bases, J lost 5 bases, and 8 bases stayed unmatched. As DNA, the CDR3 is TGTGCCAGCAGCCAAGAAACTAGCGGGAGCCCCAGGGAGACCCAGTACTTC. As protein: CASSQETSGSPRETQYF.

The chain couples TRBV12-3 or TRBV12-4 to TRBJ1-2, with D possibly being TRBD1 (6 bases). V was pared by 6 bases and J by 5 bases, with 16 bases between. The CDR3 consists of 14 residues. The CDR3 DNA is TGTGCCAGCAGCTACGGGGGCGGGGCGTATGGCTACACCTTC. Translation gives CASSYGGGAYGYTF.

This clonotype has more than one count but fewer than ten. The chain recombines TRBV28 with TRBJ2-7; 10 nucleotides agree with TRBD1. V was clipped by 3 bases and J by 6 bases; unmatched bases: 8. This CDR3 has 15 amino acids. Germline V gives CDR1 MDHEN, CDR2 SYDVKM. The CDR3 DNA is TGTGCCAGCAGTTTGCGCGGGACAGGGGTAGGCGAGCAGTACTTC. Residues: CASSLRGTGVGEQYF.

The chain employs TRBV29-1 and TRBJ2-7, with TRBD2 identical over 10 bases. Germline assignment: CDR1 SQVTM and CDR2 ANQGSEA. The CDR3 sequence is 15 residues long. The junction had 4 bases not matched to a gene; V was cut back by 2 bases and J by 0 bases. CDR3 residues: CSVELGTSVSYEQYF. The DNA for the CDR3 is TGCAGCGTTGAATTGGGGACTAGCGTCTCCTACGAGCAGTACTTC.

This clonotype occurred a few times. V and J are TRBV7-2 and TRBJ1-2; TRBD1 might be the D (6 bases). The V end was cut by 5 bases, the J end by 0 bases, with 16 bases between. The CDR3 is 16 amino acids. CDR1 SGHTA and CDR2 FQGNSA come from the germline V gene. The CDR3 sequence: CASSRPTGHPNYGYTF. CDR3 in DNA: TGTGCCAGCAGCCGCCCGACAGGTCATCCTAACTATGGCTACACCTTC.